The 16 T cell receptor beta chains below come from one sample, sequenced in a study of cytomegalovirus exposure and HLA in healthy donors. Primers included in the PCR were 60 Vbeta and 13 Jbeta primers. Libraries were prepared by immunoSEQ multiplex PCR; TCRdb keeps only in-frame clonotypes and omits some of them. The sample yields fewer than 110,000 clones, roughly 80% seen once. Material: PBMCs. The receptors were sampled from a man aged 35 to 55 in good health and CMV-seronegative.

The rearrangement joins TRBV5-1 to TRBJ2-1, with TRBD1 as a possible D gene (6 bases). Deletions cut 5 bases from V and 0 bases from J, with 9 bases between. The CDR3 contains 14 residues. Looked up from germline, CDR1 is SGHRS and CDR2 is YFSETQ. CDR3 in DNA: TGCGCCAGCAGGGGACAAAACTCCTACAATGAGCAGTTCTTC. The encoded protein is CASRGQNSYNEQFF.

The rearrangement links TRBV7-2 to TRBJ1-2; D remains unclear. Trimming pared 1 base from V and 4 bases from J, leaving 13 bases between. CDR3 length: 15 residues. CDR1 is SGHTA, CDR2 FQGNSA, per germline. CDR3 in DNA: TGTGCCAGCAGCTTAGTTGCTGACATCAGCTATGGCTACACCTTC. Its translation: CASSLVADISYGYTF. Using reference TRBV7-2 and TRBJ1-2 for the parts outside the CDR3, the full variable domain is GAGVSQSPSNKVTEKGKDVELRCDPISGHTALYWYRQSLGQGLEFLIYFQGNSAPDKSGLPSDRFSAERTGGSVSTLTIQRTQQEDSAVYLCASSLVADISYGYTFGSGTRLTVV.

The chain combines TRBV2 with TRBJ1-1, with D tentatively TRBD1 (5 bases). The germline gives CDR1 SNHLY, CDR2 FYNNEI. The CDR3 extends over 13 amino acids. V lost 3 bases and J 4 bases, leaving 9 bases between the germline ends. The CDR3 reads CASSDQGTTEAFF. CDR3 coding DNA: TGTGCCAGCAGTGATCAGGGAACCACTGAAGCTTTCTTT. Looking up the rest from reference TRBV2 and TRBJ1-1 gives the full variable domain: EPEVTQTPSHQVTQMGQEVILRCVPISNHLYFYWYRQILGQKVEFLVSFYNNEISEKSEIFDDQFSVERPDGSNFTLKIRSTKLEDSAMYFCASSDQGTTEAFFGQGTRLTVV.

The V call is TRBV19, the J call TRBJ2-2; 7 positions agree with TRBD1. This CDR3 contains 15 residues. Germline CDR1 is LNHDA and CDR2 is SQIVND (reference sequence). J gave up 6 bases and V 3 bases, and 7 bases lay outside the gene matches. DNA for the CDR3: TGTGCCAGTAGTATGGGCAGGGGGAGTTCCGGGGAGCTGTTTTTT. Translating it yields CASSMGRGSSGELFF.

V gene TRBV27 combines with J gene TRBJ2-3; 9 bases are shared with TRBD2. V shed 3 bases and J 5 bases; nucleotides not matched to a gene: 3. CDR1 and CDR2 from the germline V gene are MNHEY and SMNVEV (reference sequence). The CDR3 covers 14 residues. In DNA, the CDR3 is TGTGCCAGCAGTTTGACTAGCGGTGGAGATACGCAGTATTTT. Its protein product is CASSLTSGGDTQYF.

The CDR3 loop is CASSLAISGMNTEAFF. The CDR3 bases are TGTGCCAGCAGCTTAGCGATTTCAGGGATGAACACTGAAGCTTTCTTT. The chain uses TRBV7-9 and TRBJ1-1; maybe TRBD1 (5 bases). The CDR3 extends over 16 amino acids. The germline V gene encodes CDR1 SEHNR and CDR2 FQNEAQ (reference sequence). The V gene lost 0 bases and the J gene lost 0 bases, with 11 bases spanning the gap.

V gene TRBV2 combines with J gene TRBJ1-2; weak D call: TRBD1 (6 bases). The CDR3 consists of 14 residues. With 9 bases removed from V and 4 bases from J, the gap between germline ends came to 18 bases. Germline-derived CDR1 and CDR2 are SNHLY and FYNNEI. The CDR3 is CAREGVRASYGYTF. For the CDR3, the DNA is TGTGCCAGAGAGGGGGTCAGGGCCTCCTATGGCTACACCTTC. Filled out from reference TRBV2 and TRBJ1-2, the complete variable domain reads EPEVTQTPSHQVTQMGQEVILRCVPISNHLYFYWYRQILGQKVEFLVSFYNNEISEKSEIFDDQFSVERPDGSNFTLKIRSTKLEDSAMYFCAREGVRASYGYTFGSGTRLTVV.

As concerns this clone: Mismatch with germline at one junction end may stem from a read error. The rearrangement joins TRBV7-9 to TRBJ1-1; D uncertain. The germline V gene has CDR1 SEHNR and CDR2 FQNEAQ (reference sequence). There are 12 residues in the CDR3. CDR3 sequence reads: CSSSPLTVEAFF. As DNA, the CDR3 is TGTTCCAGCAGCCCCCTGACTGTTGAAGCTTTCTTT. Variable domain in full (rest from reference TRBV7-9 and TRBJ1-1): DTGVSQNPRHKITKRGQNVTFRCDPISEHNRLYWYRQTLGQGPEFLTYFQNEAQLEKSRLLSDRFSAERPKGSFSTLEIQRTEQGDSAMYLCSSSPLTVEAFFGQGTRLTVV.

A remark on this clone: At one of its ends the junction is not consistent with the germline gene, which may arise from a read error. Other DNA sequences in the sample encode the same CDR3. This sequence joins TRBV19 and TRBJ1-4; D unresolved. The germline gives CDR1 LNHDA, CDR2 SQIVND (reference sequence). The CDR3 is 14 amino acids. Here the CDR3 DNA reads TGTGCTAGTAGTAAGAGTGCAACTAATGAAAAACTGTTTTTT. Translated, it gives CASSKSATNEKLFF.

This chain uses TRBV7-2 with TRBJ1-2; possible D gene TRBD1, 6 bases. Germline V gene data show CDR1 as SGHTA and CDR2 as FQGNSA. CDR3 length: 16 residues. Deletions cut 0 bases from V and 4 bases from J, with 15 bases between. DNA for the CDR3: TGTGCCAGCAGCTTAGCGCAGATAGGGGGTAGCTATGGCTACACCTTC. The encoded protein is CASSLAQIGGSYGYTF.

The genes are TRBV11-2 and TRBJ1-6, with a tentative D call TRBD1 (5 bases). Germline-derived CDR1 and CDR2 are SGHAT and FQNNGV. With 5 bases removed from V and 0 bases from J, the gap between germline ends came to 8 bases. This CDR3 contains 15 residues. Here the CDR3 DNA reads TGTGCCAGCAGCGCCGGGGGCTCCTATAATTCACCCCTCCACTTT. Translating gives CASSAGGSYNSPLHF.

The CDR3 is CATSPAGTGTSSSYEQYF. The DNA for the CDR3 is TGTGCCACCAGCCCGGCCGGGACAGGGACAAGTAGCTCCTACGAGCAGTACTTC. V gene TRBV15 combines with J gene TRBJ2-7, with TRBD1 identical over 9 bases. Per germline, CDR1 LNHNV and CDR2 YYDKDF (reference sequence). V dropped 5 bases and J dropped 0; count of bases not matched to a gene: 14. The CDR3 totals 18 residues.

V is TRBV7-2 and J is TRBJ2-3; 9 bases map to TRBD2. CDR3 length equals 16 residues. Losses at the gene ends were 2 bases for V and 2 bases for J; bases not matched to a gene: 5. Germline values: CDR1 SGHTA, CDR2 FQGNSA. This CDR3 reads CASSLNSGGPTDTQYF. CDR3 bases: TGTGCCAGCAGCTTAAACAGCGGGGGGCCCACAGATACGCAGTATTTT.

The CDR3 bases are TGTGCCAGCAGTTACCAAGCGTCGCAGTTCTTC. It translates to CASSYQASQFF. The chain recombines TRBV6-6 with TRBJ2-1, with no clear D. The CDR3 is 11 residues long. CDR1 is MNHNY and CDR2 is SVGAGI in the germline V gene (reference sequence). The V end was cut by 2 bases, the J end by 12 bases, with 8 bases between.

This clone was recorded many times. The gene calls are TRBV19 and TRBJ1-5; D uncertain. Between the trimmed V and J ends, which lost 6 bases and 2 bases, there was a span of 5 bases. CDR3 size: 12 residues. CDR1 is LNHDA, CDR2 SQIVND, per germline (reference sequence). The CDR3 sequence: CASRTGNQPQHF. DNA for the CDR3: TGTGCCAGTAGAACTGGCAATCAGCCCCAGCATTTT. The variable domain in full, completed from reference TRBV19 and TRBJ1-5, reads DGGITQSPKYLFRKEGQNVTLSCEQNLNHDAMYWYRQDPGQGLRLIYYSQIVNDFQKGDIAEGYSVSREKKESFPLTVTSAQKNPTAFYLCASRTGNQPQHFGDGTRLSIL.

The chain carries TRBV5-5 and TRBJ2-5, with D possibly matching TRBD2 (5 bases). Germline lookup yields CDR1 SGHKS and CDR2 YYEKEE (reference sequence). V dropped 2 bases and J dropped 5 bases, with 13 bases sitting between them. This CDR3 region has 14 residues. The CDR3: CASSLTTTGETQYF. CDR3 nucleotides: TGTGCCAGCAGCTTAACCACAACGGGGGAGACCCAGTACTTC.